Sequencing of this T cell receptor (beta chain) was carried out in a study of control samples from healthy donors and cancer patients. Clones were sequenced by immunoSEQ multiplex PCR, and TCRdb holds only the in-frame ones, with some missing. The sample lists approximately 58,000 clones, approximately 90% occurring once. The source material was PBMCs. The clonotype comes from a man between 60 and 75 years old with head and neck cancer.

The CDR3 protein is CASSFGTGGDYGYTF. CDR3 nucleotides: TGCGCCAGCAGCTTTGGGACAGGGGGCGACTATGGCTACACCTTC. The V call is TRBV5-1, the J call TRBJ1-2; 12 bases fit TRBD1. The germline CDR1 and CDR2 sequences are SGHRS and YFSETQ. The junction had 2 bases not matched to a gene; V was cut back by 2 bases and J by 3 bases. The CDR3 is made up of 15 amino acids. Using reference TRBV5-1 and TRBJ1-2 for the parts outside the CDR3, the full variable domain is KAGVTQTPRYLIKTRGQQVTLSCSPISGHRSVSWYQQTPGQGLQFLFEYFSETQRNKGNFPGRFSGRQFSNSRSEMNVSTLELGDSALYLCASSFGTGGDYGYTFGSGTRLTVV.